These T cell receptor beta chains were read from a single sample in a study of identical twins. TCRdb fed the 5' RACE reads into MiXCR, producing one record per CDR3 protein. The table records 300,000 to 400,000 distinct CDR3 sequences, 9% to 15% of them present only once. These records were also assigned to another study, of yellow fever vaccine responses in identical twins.

Sequencing input: CD8+ T cells sorted from blood. Receptors were obtained from a woman between 18 and 30 years old in good health. Both conserved end residues are part of each CDR3. A D gene is named only where the DNA matches it firmly. Size tells how often a clone was seen (once, few, many) or the class of an expanded clone, and some rows leave it out.

CDR3 length	V gene	clone size	J gene	D gene	CDR3 DNA	CDR3 protein
16	TRBV28	many	TRBJ2-5	TRBD2	TGTGCCAGCAGTCTTCGGACTAGCGGGAACCAAGAGACCCAGTACTTC	CASSLRTSGNQETQYF
15	TRBV3-1	-	TRBJ2-5	-	TGTGCCAGCAGCCCCATGGTGGGGGACCAAGAGACCCAGTACTTC	CASSPMVGDQETQYF
14	TRBV29-1	few	TRBJ2-7	TRBD1	TGCAGCGTCCGCAGACAGGGGGCATCTCGGGAGCAGTACTTC	CSVRRQGASREQYF
15	TRBV10-3	-	TRBJ2-5	-	TGTGCCATCAGTGGGGGGACGGTCTCTCAAGAGACCCAGTACTTC	CAISGGTVSQETQYF
13	TRBV25-1	few	TRBJ2-1	TRBD1	TGTGCCAGCAGTGAATATTCCAGACAGGGGCAGTTCTTC	CASSEYSRQGQFF
16	TRBV11-1	few	TRBJ2-5	TRBD2	TGTGCCAGCAGCTTAGAGAACGGGAGGGCCGGCGAGACCCAGTACTTC	CASSLENGRAGETQYF
15	TRBV28	-	TRBJ2-1	-	TGTGCCAGCAGTTCCTTGGATACTGCCTACAATGAGCAGTTCTTC	CASSSLDTAYNEQFF
17	TRBV7-8	few	TRBJ2-1	TRBD2	TGTGCCAGCAGCTTAGGGGGACTAGCGGGGAACTACAATGAGCAGTTCTTC	CASSLGGLAGNYNEQFF
12	TRBV6-1	-	TRBJ1-1	-	TGTGCCAGCAGGGGGGACAAATTTGAAGCTTTCTTT	CASRGDKFEAFF
16	TRBV11-3	-	TRBJ2-3	-	TGTGCCAGCACCCTTAGGGGACCGACTAGCACAGATACGCAGTATTTT	CASTLRGPTSTDTQYF
12	TRBV7-9	-	TRBJ2-1	-	TGTGCCAGCACCAACCCGTCGGGTGAGCAGTTCTTC	CASTNPSGEQFF
13	TRBV28	-	TRBJ1-2	-	TGTGCCACCACGGACAATTTCATTTATGGCTACACCTTC	CATTDNFIYGYTF
15	TRBV7-9	-	TRBJ1-2	-	TGTGCCAGCAGCTTACTCCCCCTTTCGTATGGTGGCTACACCTTC	CASSLLPLSYGGYTF
16	TRBV5-1	few	TRBJ2-1	TRBD2	TGCGCCAGCAGCTTGGAATTAACTAGCGTAAACGATGAGCAGTTCTTC	CASSLELTSVNDEQFF
15	TRBV6-2/TRBV6-3	-	TRBJ1-1	TRBD1	TGTGCCAGCAGTTATATCCAGGGGGCGGGAGCTGAAGCTTTCTTT	CASSYIQGAGAEAFF
15	TRBV7-6	-	TRBJ2-1	TRBD1	TGTGCCAGCAGAGAAGACAGGGGGCTTAGGAATGAGCAGTTCTTC	CASREDRGLRNEQFF
13	TRBV15	many	TRBJ2-1	-	TGTGCCACCAGCACCGGGCCCATGGGCCCGCAGTTCTTC	CATSTGPMGPQFF
13	TRBV29-1	-	TRBJ1-1	TRBD1	TGCAGCGTTGAGGGGACAGTGAACACTGAAGCTTTCTTT	CSVEGTVNTEAFF
12	TRBV29-1	-	TRBJ1-1	-	TGCAGCGGCCTGGGGGCGAACACTGAAGCTTTCTTT	CSGLGANTEAFF
17	TRBV12-3/TRBV12-4	-	TRBJ2-3	TRBD2	TGTGCCAGCAGTTCCGAGACTAGCGGGAGCAACTTAGATACGCAGTATTTT	CASSSETSGSNLDTQYF
14	TRBV9	-	TRBJ2-7	-	TGTGCCAGCAGCCCCAAACCAGGGTCCTACGAGCAGTACTTC	CASSPKPGSYEQYF
13	TRBV27	many	TRBJ2-5	-	TGCGCCAGCAGCTTAGGACCTCAAGAGACCCAGTACTTC	CASSLGPQETQYF
16	TRBV4-1	few	TRBJ2-1	TRBD2	TGCGCCAGCAGCCAAGATCATAGCGGGAGGGCCAATGAGCAGTTCTTC	CASSQDHSGRANEQFF
17	TRBV15	few	TRBJ2-4	-	TGTGCCACCAGCAGAGATCAGCAGGGGCCCACGTTAAACATTCAGTACTTC	CATSRDQQGPTLNIQYF
16	TRBV15	few	TRBJ2-1	-	TGTGCCACCAGAAGACCCGGGAACAGGGCCGACAATGAGCAGTTCTTC	CATRRPGNRADNEQFF
14	TRBV3-1	-	TRBJ1-2	-	TGTGCCAGCAGCCAAGATGAATCGCGATATGGCTACACCTTC	CASSQDESRYGYTF
14	TRBV4-1	few	TRBJ2-2	-	TGCGCCAGCAGCCAAGGGGGGGACACCGGGGAGCTGTTTTTT	CASSQGGDTGELFF
15	TRBV3-1	many	TRBJ2-3	-	TGTGCCAGCAGCCAAGGTGCAGGGAGCACAGATACGCAGTATTTT	CASSQGAGSTDTQYF
16	TRBV4-1	-	TRBJ2-5	TRBD2	TGCGCCAGCAGCCAAGAGGGGGGTAGCGGGGGAGAGACCCAGTACTTC	CASSQEGGSGGETQYF
12	TRBV4-1	many	TRBJ1-1	-	TGCGCCAGCAGCCAAGGGGGAATCGGAGCTTTCTTT	CASSQGGIGAFF
14	TRBV4-1	many	TRBJ2-5	TRBD1	TGCGCCAGCAGCCAAGTTACAGGGGTAGAGACCCAGTACTTC	CASSQVTGVETQYF
19	TRBV20-1	-	TRBJ2-1	TRBD1	TGCAGTGCTAGAAATCCGGACAGGGTATCGATGGTGTTTTACAATGAGCAGTTCTTC	CSARNPDRVSMVFYNEQFF
14	TRBV4-1	-	TRBJ2-1	-	TGCGCCAGCAGCGTAGAACTAGTTCTCAATGAGCAGTTCTTC	CASSVELVLNEQFF
19	TRBV5-1	few	TRBJ2-1	-	TGCGCCAGCAGCTTGACGACTCGTCGGGGGCTAGAGAACTACAATGAGCAGTTCTTC	CASSLTTRRGLENYNEQFF
16	TRBV7-2	-	TRBJ2-3	TRBD2	TGTGCCAGCAGCGCTGGGCTAGCGGGACTATTAGATACGCAGTATTTT	CASSAGLAGLLDTQYF
12	TRBV20-1	few	TRBJ2-1	-	TGCAGTGCTAGAGATCGGCAGCCTAAGCAGTTCTTC	CSARDRQPKQFF
15	TRBV11-2	-	TRBJ2-7	TRBD2	TGTGCCAGCAGCTTGTCTAGCGGGAGTTCGTACGAGCAGTACTTC	CASSLSSGSSYEQYF
15	TRBV4-1	-	TRBJ1-4	TRBD1	TGCGCCAGCAGCCAACCCTGGACAGGGGATGAAAAACTGTTTTTT	CASSQPWTGDEKLFF
18	TRBV18	-	TRBJ1-5	-	TGTGCCAGCTCACCCCGTGTGGGGCTGGGTAATGGCAATCAGCCCCAGCATTTT	CASSPRVGLGNGNQPQHF
15	TRBV6-5	few	TRBJ1-1	TRBD1	TGTGCCAGCAGTTCCGCTGGACAGGGTTACACTGAAGCTTTCTTT	CASSSAGQGYTEAFF
19	TRBV3-1	few	TRBJ2-5	TRBD2	TGTGCCAGCAGCCAAGATGGGGTAGCGGGGGCCACGATCTTTGGGACCCAGTACTTC	CASSQDGVAGATIFGTQYF
15	TRBV10-1	-	TRBJ2-5	-	TGCGCCAGCAGTGACGGGCAGGCAATACAAGAGACCCAGTACTTC	CASSDGQAIQETQYF
15	TRBV5-1	few	TRBJ1-3	-	TGCGCCAGCAGCTTGGCGGAGGAGACTGGAAACACCATATATTTT	CASSLAEETGNTIYF
15	TRBV9	-	TRBJ2-7	TRBD1	TGTGCCAGCAGCGTAGGCGGGACAGGGGGCAACGAGCAGTACTTC	CASSVGGTGGNEQYF
15	TRBV28	-	TRBJ2-1	TRBD1	TGTGCCAGCAGTTCAATGACAGGGACCTACAATGAGCAGTTCTTC	CASSSMTGTYNEQFF
14	TRBV12-3/TRBV12-4	-	TRBJ2-7	TRBD2	TGTGCCAGCAGTCCTAGCGGGAACACCTACGAGCAGTACTTC	CASSPSGNTYEQYF
18	TRBV11-2	-	TRBJ2-7	TRBD1	TGTGCCAGCAGCTGGGGCCCCTCCAGGGGGCATAGGGGCGGGGAGCAGTACTTC	CASSWGPSRGHRGGEQYF
15	TRBV2	-	TRBJ2-1	-	TGTGCCAGCAGATGGCAAATGAGCTCCTACAATGGGCAGTTCTTC	CASRWQMSSYNGQFF
14	TRBV28	many	TRBJ2-5	-	TGTGCCAGCAGTTTGAGCCAGAACCAAGAGACCCAGTACTTC	CASSLSQNQETQYF
19	TRBV20-1	few	TRBJ1-2	-	TGCAGTGCTAGAGATCTGGAAAAGATCTTGGACAGTGACTTCTATGGCTACACCTTC	CSARDLEKILDSDFYGYTF
15	TRBV12-3/TRBV12-4	many	TRBJ2-1	TRBD1	TGTGCCAGCAGAGGTCGACAGGGAAGATACAATGAGCAGTTCTTC	CASRGRQGRYNEQFF
21	TRBV5-1	many	TRBJ2-2	TRBD1	TGCGCCAGCAGCCTGATTGCGAGTGTGGGAATCGGGACAGCTAACACCGGGGAGCTGTTTTTT	CASSLIASVGIGTANTGELFF
15	TRBV28	-	TRBJ2-5	TRBD1	TGTGCCAGCAGTCCGGACCTGGACAGGGTTGAGACCCAGTACTTC	CASSPDLDRVETQYF
15	TRBV19	few	TRBJ1-5	-	TGTGCCAGTAGTATATCTTCGGGGGCTAATCAGCCCCAGCATTTT	CASSISSGANQPQHF
13	TRBV2	-	TRBJ2-7	TRBD2	TGTGCCAGCCGGGGGGGGTACGCCTACGAGCAGTACTTC	CASRGGYAYEQYF
12	TRBV7-9	many	TRBJ2-2	-	TGTGCCAGCAGCTTGGGAACCGGGGAGCTGTTTTTT	CASSLGTGELFF
12	TRBV24-1	-	TRBJ1-1	-	TGTGCCACCAGTGACGCGACGGATGAAGCTTTCTTT	CATSDATDEAFF
15	TRBV20-1	few	TRBJ2-3	-	TGCAGTGCTAGAGAGGCGGAGGGGCTGATAGATACGCAGTATTTT	CSAREAEGLIDTQYF